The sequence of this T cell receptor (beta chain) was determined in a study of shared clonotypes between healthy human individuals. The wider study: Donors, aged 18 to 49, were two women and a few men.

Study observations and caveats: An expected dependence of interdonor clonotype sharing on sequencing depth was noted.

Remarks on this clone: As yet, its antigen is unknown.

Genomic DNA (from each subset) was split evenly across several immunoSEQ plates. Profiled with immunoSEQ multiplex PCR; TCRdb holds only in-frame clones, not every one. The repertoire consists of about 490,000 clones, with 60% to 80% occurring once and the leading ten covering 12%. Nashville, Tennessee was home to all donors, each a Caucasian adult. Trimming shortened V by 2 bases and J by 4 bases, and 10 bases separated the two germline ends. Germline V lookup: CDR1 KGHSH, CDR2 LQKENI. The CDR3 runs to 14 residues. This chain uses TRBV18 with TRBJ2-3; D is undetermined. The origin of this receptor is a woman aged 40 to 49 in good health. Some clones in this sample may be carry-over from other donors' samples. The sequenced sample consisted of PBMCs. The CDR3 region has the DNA TGTGCCAGCTCACCAGGACGATCGGCAGATACGCAGTATTTT. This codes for CASSPGRSADTQYF.